The 3 T cell receptor beta chains presented below share a single source sample, sequenced in a study of blood T cell repertoires in COVID-19. TCRdb's copy holds only in-frame clones and misses some; the assay was immunoSEQ multiplex PCR. The repertoire includes about 480,000 clones, roughly 90% of them detected once, and 1.5% to 2% sits in the top ten. The sequencing input was PBMCs or T cells enriched from blood (not recorded which). The receptors were gathered from a woman aged 40 to 55 who had recovered from COVID-19.

The V and J genes are TRBV5-4 and TRBJ2-7; 8 bases align to TRBD2. J lost 7 bases, V lost 3 bases, and 12 bases had no gene match. This CDR3 has 15 amino acids. Germline CDR1 SGHNT, CDR2 YYREEE (reference sequence). DNA for the CDR3: TGTGCCAGCAGCTCAGATACTAGCGGTTTCGAAGAGCAGTACTTC. Translating it yields CASSSDTSGFEEQYF.

The V gene is TRBV18, the J gene TRBJ1-1; D is unclear. CDR3 length equals 13 residues. CDR1 is KGHSH and CDR2 is LQKENI in the germline V gene. V was clipped by 3 bases and J by 1 base, with 6 bases between them. This CDR3 reads CASSPVRNTEAFF. DNA of the CDR3: TGTGCCAGCTCACCGGTGAGGAACACTGAAGCTTTCTTT.

V usage is TRBV30 and J usage is TRBJ1-2; no definite D call. The germline V gene has CDR1 GTSNPN and CDR2 SVGIG (reference sequence). Trimming shortened V by 0 bases and J by 3 bases, and 17 bases separated the two germline ends. This CDR3 has 16 amino acids. This CDR3 reads CAWSVLWAGPHYGYTF. The CDR3 DNA reads TGTGCCTGGAGTGTACTTTGGGCAGGCCCCCACTATGGCTACACCTTC.